The following is a T cell receptor (beta chain) sequence with its context. The data were taken from a study of blood T cell repertoires in COVID-19. On the study more broadly: The samples span acute and convalescent COVID-19 from the United States, Italy and Spain. Sources were T cells, B-cell-depleted T cells, or PBMCs; the material itself was cDNA or gDNA.

Per the original methods: Quantification of nucleated cells was approximated via reference gene primer amplification. This table comes from immunoSEQ multiplex PCR, and its TCRdb copy is limited to in-frame clones, with some not included. V, J and clone size were drawn from that table, and D and trimming were deduced from the DNA. The sample has over 45,000 clones; 73% are singletons. The CDR3 extends over 15 amino acids. V was cut by 0 bases and J by 3 bases, with 9 bases left in between. CDR1 and CDR2 from the germline V gene are SGHRS and YFSETQ. The source of this sequence is a woman between 45 and 65 years old with active or convalescent COVID-19. The chain has TRBV5-1 and TRBJ2-2; D is unclear. The specimen sequenced was peripheral blood. The CDR3: CASSLDPSDTGELFF. The DNA for the CDR3 is TGCGCCAGCAGCTTGGACCCCTCGGACACCGGGGAGCTGTTTTTT.